This T cell receptor beta chain appears in the sequencing data of a study of blood T cell repertoires in COVID-19. The overall study: Samples of COVID-19 (acute and convalescent) were obtained from the United States, Italy and Spain. Sample material is recorded as cDNA or gDNA derived from T cells, B-cell-depleted T cells, or PBMCs.

The CDR3 sequence is 13 residues long. From germline, CDR1 is LNHNV and CDR2 YYDKDF (reference sequence). With V trimmed by 9 bases and J by 4 bases, 6 bases remained unmatched. This clone was seen a handful of times. The study counted Cohort 3 donors as recovered given two negative PCRs, clearance, or symptom resolution. In the authors' workflow: Amplifying reference gene primers gave estimates of nucleated cell counts. Produced via immunoSEQ multiplex PCR; TCRdb's table is partial and in-frame only. V and J calls and clone size are given by that table; D and trimming were obtained from the DNA. The sample consists of some 110,000 clones, about four fifths of them appearing once.

The sequence was collected from a woman in her twenties or thirties who had recovered from COVID-19. The J gene is TRBJ1-5, the V gene TRBV15; 7 bases agree with TRBD1. Material for sequencing was PBMCs or T cells enriched from blood (not recorded which). Written as DNA, the CDR3 is TGTGCCACAGGGGGCGGTTGGAATCAGCCCCAGCATTTT. This sequence encodes CATGGGWNQPQHF.